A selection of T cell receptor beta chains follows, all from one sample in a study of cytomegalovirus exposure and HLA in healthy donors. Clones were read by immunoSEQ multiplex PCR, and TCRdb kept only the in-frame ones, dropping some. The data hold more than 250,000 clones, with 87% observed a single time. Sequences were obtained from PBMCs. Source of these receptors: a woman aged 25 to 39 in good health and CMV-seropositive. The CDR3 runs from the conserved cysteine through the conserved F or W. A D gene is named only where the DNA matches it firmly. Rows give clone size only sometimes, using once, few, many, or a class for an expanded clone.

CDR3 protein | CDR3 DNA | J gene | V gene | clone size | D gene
CASSDSGADTQYF | TGTGCCAGCAGTGACTCGGGGGCAGATACGCAGTATTTT | TRBJ2-3 | TRBV6-4 | . | .
CSVAQTGFSSYEQYF | TGCAGCGTCGCCCAGACAGGGTTCTCTTCTTACGAGCAGTACTTC | TRBJ2-7 | TRBV29-1 | . | TRBD1
CASSLHGSSTDTQYF | TGTGCCAGCAGCTTGCACGGATCTAGCACAGATACGCAGTATTTT | TRBJ2-3 | TRBV5-4 | . | .
CASSLEGNTEAFF | TGTGCCAGCAGCTTAGAGGGGAACACTGAAGCTTTCTTT | TRBJ1-1 | TRBV7-9 | . | .
CASRDYNEQFF | TGTGCCTCCAGGGACTACAATGAGCAGTTCTTC | TRBJ2-1 | TRBV30 | . | .
CASSETPGNSNQPQHF | TGTGCCAGCAGTGAAACGCCAGGGAATAGCAATCAGCCCCAGCATTTT | TRBJ1-5 | TRBV6-1 | . | .
CTSTGEQYF | TGCACCAGCACGGGGGAGCAGTACTTC | TRBJ2-7 | TRBV1 | . | .
CASRSPRGGKETQYF | TGTGCCAGCAGGTCCCCTAGGGGGGGCAAGGAGACCCAGTACTTC | TRBJ2-5 | TRBV2 | . | .
CASSLEGTGTTDTQYF | TGTGCCAGCAGCTTGGAAGGGACAGGGACCACAGATACGCAGTATTTT | TRBJ2-3 | TRBV5-4 | . | TRBD1
CASHTSGSYEQYF | TGTGCCAGTCATACTAGCGGATCCTACGAGCAGTACTTC | TRBJ2-7 | TRBV18 | . | TRBD2
CASSPTERSNQPQHF | TGCGCCAGCAGCCCCACGGAACGGAGCAATCAGCCCCAGCATTTT | TRBJ1-5 | TRBV4-3 | . | .
CASSSGRLYGYTF | TGTGCCAGCAGTTCGGGACGTCTCTATGGCTACACCTTC | TRBJ1-2 | TRBV27 | once | .
CASSASFWENTEAFF | TGTGCCAGCAGCGCCTCCTTCTGGGAAAACACTGAAGCTTTCTTT | TRBJ1-1 | TRBV2 | . | .
CASSAQDRITEQYF | TGTGCCAGCAGCGCCCAGGACAGGATAACCGAGCAGTACTTC | TRBJ2-7 | TRBV9 | . | TRBD1
CASSQGPHGNEQFF | TGTGCCAGCTCACAGGGCCCACACGGCAATGAGCAGTTCTTC | TRBJ2-1 | TRBV18 | . | .
CASSFGPSGNTIYF | TGCGCCAGCAGCTTTGGTCCGTCTGGAAACACCATATATTTT | TRBJ1-3 | TRBV5-1 | . | .
CASRGLVYTGELFF | TGTGCCAGCAGGGGACTAGTCTACACCGGGGAGCTGTTTTTT | TRBJ2-2 | TRBV2 | . | TRBD2
CASSSRGRGVGETQYF | TGTGCCAGCAGCTCAAGGGGGCGCGGAGTAGGGGAGACCCAGTACTTC | TRBJ2-5 | TRBV7-2 | . | TRBD1
CASSPKRGGRETQYF | TGTGCCAGCAGTCCCAAGCGGGGGGGCCGGGAGACCCAGTACTTC | TRBJ2-5 | TRBV27 | . | TRBD2
CASRSPGVEQYF | TGTGCCAGCAGATCCCCAGGGGTCGAGCAGTACTTC | TRBJ2-7 | TRBV28 | . | .
CASSYSALKPQHF | TGTGCCAGCAGTTACTCAGCCCTTAAGCCCCAGCATTTT | TRBJ1-5 | TRBV6-5 | once | .
CAWTLGQGNTEAFF | TGTGCCTGGACTTTAGGACAGGGGAACACTGAAGCTTTCTTT | TRBJ1-1 | TRBV30 | . | TRBD1
CASSTTGALTGELFF | TGTGCCAGCAGTACGACAGGGGCGCTGACCGGGGAGCTGTTTTTT | TRBJ2-2 | TRBV6-6 | . | TRBD1
CASSLRYTGELFF | TGTGCCAGCAGTCTCAGGTACACCGGGGAGCTGTTTTTT | TRBJ2-2 | TRBV28 | . | .
CASGAGETQYF | TGTGCCAGCGGGGCAGGGGAGACCCAGTACTTC | TRBJ2-5 | TRBV28 | . | .
CASSFARGAVGYSGANVLTF | TGCGCCAGCAGTTTTGCGAGGGGGGCTGTGGGTTACTCTGGGGCCAACGTCCTGACTTTC | TRBJ2-6 | TRBV5-1 | few | .
CASSFPGQGIYGYTF | TGTGCCAGCAGCTTCCCGGGACAGGGGATCTATGGCTACACCTTC | TRBJ1-2 | TRBV5-6 | . | TRBD1
CASSPTGGGGQQYF | TGTGCCAGCAGCCCGACAGGCGGGGGCGGGCAGCAGTACTTC | TRBJ2-7 | TRBV16 | . | .
CASRQIAISYNEQFF | TGTGCCAGTAGGCAAATAGCAATCTCCTACAATGAGCAGTTCTTC | TRBJ2-1 | TRBV19 | . | .
CASSIQGRGYTF | TGTGCCAGCAGCATCCAGGGTCGAGGCTACACCTTC | TRBJ1-2 | TRBV6-5 | . | .
CPEGQGFSDYGYTF | TGCCCCGAGGGACAGGGTTTTTCTGACTATGGCTACACCTTC | TRBJ1-2 | TRBV29-1 | . | TRBD1
CASSLGQGDYEQYF | TGTGCCAGCAGCTTAGGACAGGGGGATTACGAGCAGTACTTC | TRBJ2-7 | TRBV7-9 | . | TRBD1
CASSPGLADYNEQFF | TGCGCCAGCAGCCCCGGACTAGCGGACTACAATGAGCAGTTCTTC | TRBJ2-1 | TRBV5-1 | . | TRBD2
CASSSPGLAAVGEQYF | TGTGCCAGCAGCTCACCGGGACTAGCGGCCGTGGGAGAGCAGTACTTC | TRBJ2-7 | TRBV7-9 | once | TRBD2
CASSLEVSGADTQYF | TGTGCCAGCAGCTTAGAAGTCAGTGGGGCAGATACGCAGTATTTT | TRBJ2-3 | TRBV7-9 | once | .
CAIHRFSAFF | TGTGCCATACATAGGTTTTCAGCTTTCTTT | TRBJ1-1 | TRBV7-6 | . | .
CASSYLRDGSYEQYF | TGTGCCAGCAGTTACCTCCGGGACGGCTCCTACGAGCAGTACTTC | TRBJ2-7 | TRBV6-5 | . | .
CASSLWDREGGYTF | TGTGCCAGCAGTCTTTGGGACAGGGAAGGTGGCTACACCTTC | TRBJ1-2 | TRBV28 | . | TRBD1
CASRLEGLNTEAFF | TGTGCCAGCAGGCTCGAGGGACTGAACACTGAAGCTTTCTTT | TRBJ1-1 | TRBV6-1 | . | .
CASSAGIYNEQFF | TGTGCCAGCAGCGCCGGGATCTACAATGAGCAGTTCTTC | TRBJ2-1 | TRBV9 | . | .
CASSYSGNNQPQHF | TGCGCCAGCAGTTATTCGGGGAACAATCAGCCCCAGCATTTT | TRBJ1-5 | TRBV4-1 | . | .
CASTENGAFREQYF | TGTGCCAGCACCGAAAATGGAGCGTTTAGAGAGCAGTACTTC | TRBJ2-7 | TRBV6-6 | . | .
CASTSTSGITEAFF | TGTGCCAGCACCTCAACGTCAGGGATCACTGAAGCTTTCTTT | TRBJ1-1 | TRBV28 | . | .
CAWNRGATDTQYF | TGTGCCTGGAACAGGGGCGCAACAGATACGCAGTATTTT | TRBJ2-3 | TRBV30 | . | TRBD1
CASSYSSGSSTDTQYF | TGTGCCAGCAGTTACTCGAGTGGTTCTAGCACAGATACGCAGTATTTT | TRBJ2-3 | TRBV6-5 | . | .
CASSLELALMNEQFF | TGTGCCAGCAGCTTAGAACTAGCGTTGATGAATGAGCAGTTCTTC | TRBJ2-1 | TRBV11-2 | once | TRBD2
CASGILGFGVISNQPQHF | TGTGCCAGCGGTATCCTGGGCTTCGGTGTTATTAGCAATCAGCCCCAGCATTTT | TRBJ1-5 | TRBV28 | . | .
CSVEASRGLTNTEAFF | TGCAGCGTTGAAGCATCGAGGGGCCTGACTAACACTGAAGCTTTCTTT | TRBJ1-1 | TRBV29-1 | . | .
CASSYGGDGIPLQYF | TGTGCCAGCAGCTACGGGGGGGATGGCATCCCTCTGCAGTACTTC | TRBJ2-7 | TRBV5-4 | once | TRBD2
CASSQGFSYEQYF | TGTGCCAGCAGCCAGGGGTTCTCCTACGAGCAGTACTTC | TRBJ2-7 | TRBV4-2 | . | .
CASKLAGGPNTGELFF | TGTGCCAGCAAGCTAGCGGGAGGGCCGAACACCGGGGAGCTGTTTTTT | TRBJ2-2 | TRBV6-4 | . | TRBD2
CASSSGQMGTDTQYF | TGTGCCAGCAGCTCGGGACAGATGGGCACAGATACGCAGTATTTT | TRBJ2-3 | TRBV5-4 | . | TRBD1
CASSILAGGYNEQYF | TGTGCCAGTAGTATACTAGCGGGAGGCTACAACGAGCAGTACTTC | TRBJ2-7 | TRBV19 | . | TRBD2
CASSPRRGQPQHF | TGTGCCAGCAGCCCCCGGCGAGGTCAGCCCCAGCATTTT | TRBJ1-5 | TRBV6-5 | . | .